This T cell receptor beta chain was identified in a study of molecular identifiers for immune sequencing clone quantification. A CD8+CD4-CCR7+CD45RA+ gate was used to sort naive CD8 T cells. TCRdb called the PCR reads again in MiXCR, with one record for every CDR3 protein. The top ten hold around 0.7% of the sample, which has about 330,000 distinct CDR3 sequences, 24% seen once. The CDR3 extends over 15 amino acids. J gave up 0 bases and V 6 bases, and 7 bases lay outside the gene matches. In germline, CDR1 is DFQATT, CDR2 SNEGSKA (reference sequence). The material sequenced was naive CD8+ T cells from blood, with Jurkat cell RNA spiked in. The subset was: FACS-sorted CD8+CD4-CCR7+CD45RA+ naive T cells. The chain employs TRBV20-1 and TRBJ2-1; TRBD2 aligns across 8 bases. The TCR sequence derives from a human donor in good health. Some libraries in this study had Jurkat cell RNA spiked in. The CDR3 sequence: CSATSGTSSYNEQFF. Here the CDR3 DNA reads TGCAGTGCCACAAGCGGGACTAGCTCCTACAATGAGCAGTTCTTC.